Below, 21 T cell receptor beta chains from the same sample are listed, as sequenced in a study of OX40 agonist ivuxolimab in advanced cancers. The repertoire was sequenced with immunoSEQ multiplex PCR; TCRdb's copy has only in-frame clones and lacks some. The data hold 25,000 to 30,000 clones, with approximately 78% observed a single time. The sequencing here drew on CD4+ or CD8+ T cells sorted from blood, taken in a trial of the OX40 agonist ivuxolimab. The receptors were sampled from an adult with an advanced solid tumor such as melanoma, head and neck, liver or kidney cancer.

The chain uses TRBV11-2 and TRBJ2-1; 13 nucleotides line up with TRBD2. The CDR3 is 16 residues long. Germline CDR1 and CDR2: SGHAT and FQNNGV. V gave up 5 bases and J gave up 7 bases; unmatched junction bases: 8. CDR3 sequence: CASSIPGLAGRNEQFF. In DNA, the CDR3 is TGTGCCAGCAGCATCCCGGGACTAGCGGGAAGGAATGAGCAGTTCTTC.

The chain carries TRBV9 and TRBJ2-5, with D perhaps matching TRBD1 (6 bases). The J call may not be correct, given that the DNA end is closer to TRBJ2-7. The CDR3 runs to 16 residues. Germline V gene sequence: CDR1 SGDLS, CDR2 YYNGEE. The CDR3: CASSVAGRTVPYEQYF. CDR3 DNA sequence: TGTGCCAGCAGCGTAGCTGGACGGACAGTGCCCTACGAGCAGTACTTC.

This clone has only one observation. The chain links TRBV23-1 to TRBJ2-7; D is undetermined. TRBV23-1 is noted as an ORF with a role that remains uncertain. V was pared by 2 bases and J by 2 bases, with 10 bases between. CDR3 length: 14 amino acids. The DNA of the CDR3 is TGCGCCAGCAGTCAAAGGTACATCCCCTACGAGCAGTACTTC. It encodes CASSQRYIPYEQYF.

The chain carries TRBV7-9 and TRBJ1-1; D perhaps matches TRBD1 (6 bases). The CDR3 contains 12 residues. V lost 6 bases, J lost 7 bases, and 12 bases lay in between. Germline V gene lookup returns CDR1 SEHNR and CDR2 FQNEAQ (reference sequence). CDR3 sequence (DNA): TGTGCCAGCAGTCCACAGGGAAATGAAGCTTTCTTT. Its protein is CASSPQGNEAFF.

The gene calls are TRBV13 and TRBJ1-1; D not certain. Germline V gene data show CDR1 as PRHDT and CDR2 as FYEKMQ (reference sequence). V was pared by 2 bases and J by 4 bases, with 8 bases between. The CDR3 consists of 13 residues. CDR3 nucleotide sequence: TGTGCCAGCAGCTTAAAGAGCGTCACTGAAGCTTTCTTT. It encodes CASSLKSVTEAFF.

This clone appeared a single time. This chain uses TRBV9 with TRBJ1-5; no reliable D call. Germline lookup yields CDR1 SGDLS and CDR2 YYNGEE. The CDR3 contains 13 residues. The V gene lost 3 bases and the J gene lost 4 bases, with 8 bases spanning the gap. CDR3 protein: CASSGDLNQPQHF. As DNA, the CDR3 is TGTGCCAGCAGCGGAGATTTAAATCAGCCCCAGCATTTT.

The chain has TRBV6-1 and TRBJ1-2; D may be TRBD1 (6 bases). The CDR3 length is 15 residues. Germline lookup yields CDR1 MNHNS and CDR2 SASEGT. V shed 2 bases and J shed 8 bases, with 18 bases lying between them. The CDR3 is CASSEWTEVLRGYTF. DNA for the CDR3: TGTGCCAGCAGTGAATGGACAGAAGTATTGAGGGGCTACACCTTC.

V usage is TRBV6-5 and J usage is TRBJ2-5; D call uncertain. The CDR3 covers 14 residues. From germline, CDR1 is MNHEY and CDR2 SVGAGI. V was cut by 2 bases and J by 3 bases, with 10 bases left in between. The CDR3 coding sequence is TGTGCCAGCAGTTACGAAGGACCCGAAGAGACCCAGTACTTC. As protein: CASSYEGPEETQYF.

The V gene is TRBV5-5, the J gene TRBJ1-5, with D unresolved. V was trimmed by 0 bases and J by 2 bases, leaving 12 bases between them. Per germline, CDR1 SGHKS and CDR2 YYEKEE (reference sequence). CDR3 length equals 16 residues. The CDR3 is CASSLVGRSGNQPQHF. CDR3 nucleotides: TGTGCCAGCAGCTTGGTGGGGAGGTCTGGCAATCAGCCCCAGCATTTT.

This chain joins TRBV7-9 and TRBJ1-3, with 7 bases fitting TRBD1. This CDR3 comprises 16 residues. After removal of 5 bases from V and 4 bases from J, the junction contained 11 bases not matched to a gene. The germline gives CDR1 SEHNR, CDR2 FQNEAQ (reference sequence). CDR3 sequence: CASSPGEGAYGNTIYF. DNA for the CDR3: TGTGCCAGCAGCCCCGGGGAGGGGGCCTACGGAAACACCATATATTTT.

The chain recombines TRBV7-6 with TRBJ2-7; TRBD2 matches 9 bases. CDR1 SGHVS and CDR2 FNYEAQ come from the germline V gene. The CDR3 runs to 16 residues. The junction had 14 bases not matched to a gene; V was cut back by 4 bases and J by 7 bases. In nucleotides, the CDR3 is TGTGCCAGCAGCTCTAGACTAGCGGTAAGCCTACGAGAGCAGTACTTC. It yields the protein CASSSRLAVSLREQYF.

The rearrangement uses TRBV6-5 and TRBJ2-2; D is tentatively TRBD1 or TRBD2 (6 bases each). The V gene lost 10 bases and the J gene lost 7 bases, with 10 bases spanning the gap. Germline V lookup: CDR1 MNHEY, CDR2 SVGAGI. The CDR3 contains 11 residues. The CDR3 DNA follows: TGTGCCACTAGGGGGGTCGGGGAGCTGTTTTTT. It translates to CATRGVGELFF.

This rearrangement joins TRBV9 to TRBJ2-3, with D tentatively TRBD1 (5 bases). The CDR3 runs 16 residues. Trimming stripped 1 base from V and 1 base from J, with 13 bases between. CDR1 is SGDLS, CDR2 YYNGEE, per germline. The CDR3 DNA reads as TGTGCCAGCAGCGTAACGGACACGATGGGCACAGATACGCAGTATTTT. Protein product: CASSVTDTMGTDTQYF. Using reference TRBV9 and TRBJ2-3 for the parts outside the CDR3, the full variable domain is DSGVTQTPKHLITATGQRVTLRCSPRSGDLSVYWYQQSLDQGLQFLIQYYNGEERAKGNILERFSAQQFPDLHSELNLSSLELGDSALYFCASSVTDTMGTDTQYFGPGTRLTVL.

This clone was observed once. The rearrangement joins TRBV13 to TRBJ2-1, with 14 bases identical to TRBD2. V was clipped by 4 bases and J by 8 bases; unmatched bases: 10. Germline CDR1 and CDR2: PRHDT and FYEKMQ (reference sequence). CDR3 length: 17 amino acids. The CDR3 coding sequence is TGTGCCAGCAGCTCTGGGGGACTAGCGGGGGCCTTGGATGAGCAGTTCTTC. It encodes CASSSGGLAGALDEQFF.

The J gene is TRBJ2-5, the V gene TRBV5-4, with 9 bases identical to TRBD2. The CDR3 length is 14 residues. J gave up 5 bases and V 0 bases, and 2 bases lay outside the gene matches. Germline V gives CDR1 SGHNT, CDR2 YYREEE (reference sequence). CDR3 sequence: CASSLGTSVETQYF. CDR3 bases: TGTGCCAGCAGCTTGGGGACTAGCGTGGAGACCCAGTACTTC.

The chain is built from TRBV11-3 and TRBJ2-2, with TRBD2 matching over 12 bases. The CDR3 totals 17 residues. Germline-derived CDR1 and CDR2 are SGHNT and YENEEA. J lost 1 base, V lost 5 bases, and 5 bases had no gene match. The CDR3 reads CASSDRTSGENTGELFF. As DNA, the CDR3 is TGTGCCAGCAGCGACCGGACTAGCGGGGAGAACACCGGGGAGCTGTTTTTT.

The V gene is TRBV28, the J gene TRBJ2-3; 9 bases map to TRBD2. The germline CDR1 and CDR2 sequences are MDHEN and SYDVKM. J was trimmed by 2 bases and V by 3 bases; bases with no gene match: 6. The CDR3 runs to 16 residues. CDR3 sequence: CASSFLAGGPTDTQYF. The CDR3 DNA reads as TGTGCCAGCAGTTTTTTGGCGGGAGGGCCCACAGATACGCAGTATTTT.

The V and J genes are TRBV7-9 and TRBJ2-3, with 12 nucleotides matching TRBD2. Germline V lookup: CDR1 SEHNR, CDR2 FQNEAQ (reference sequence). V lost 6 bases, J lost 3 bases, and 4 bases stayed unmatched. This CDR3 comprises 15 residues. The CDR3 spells CASRATSGRTDTQYF. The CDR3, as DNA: TGTGCCAGCAGGGCCACTAGCGGGAGGACAGATACGCAGTATTTT. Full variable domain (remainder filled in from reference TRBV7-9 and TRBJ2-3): DTGVSQNPRHKITKRGQNVTFRCDPISEHNRLYWYRQTLGQGPEFLTYFQNEAQLEKSRLLSDRFSAERPKGSFSTLEIQRTEQGDSAMYLCASRATSGRTDTQYFGPGTRLTVL.

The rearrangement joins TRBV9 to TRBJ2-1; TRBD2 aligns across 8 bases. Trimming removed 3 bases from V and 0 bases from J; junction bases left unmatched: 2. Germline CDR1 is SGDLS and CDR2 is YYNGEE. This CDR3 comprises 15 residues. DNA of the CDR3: TGTGCCAGCAGCGAAAGCGGGAGCTCCTACAATGAGCAGTTCTTC. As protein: CASSESGSSYNEQFF. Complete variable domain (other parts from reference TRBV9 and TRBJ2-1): DSGVTQTPKHLITATGQRVTLRCSPRSGDLSVYWYQQSLDQGLQFLIQYYNGEERAKGNILERFSAQQFPDLHSELNLSSLELGDSALYFCASSESGSSYNEQFFGPGTRLTVL.

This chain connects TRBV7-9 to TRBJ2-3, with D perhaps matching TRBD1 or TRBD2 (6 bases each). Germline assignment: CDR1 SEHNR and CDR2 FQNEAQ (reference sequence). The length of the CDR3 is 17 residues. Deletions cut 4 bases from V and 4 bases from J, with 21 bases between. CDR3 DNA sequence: TGTGCCAGCAGCTCTATAGGGGGGCCGGTTGAGGCAGATACGCAGTATTTT. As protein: CASSSIGGPVEADTQYF.

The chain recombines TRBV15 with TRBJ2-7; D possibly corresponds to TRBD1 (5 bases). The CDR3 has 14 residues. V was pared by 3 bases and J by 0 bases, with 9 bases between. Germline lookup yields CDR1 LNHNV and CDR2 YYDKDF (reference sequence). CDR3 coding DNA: TGTGCCACCAGCAGGGACAAGAGCTCCTACGAGCAGTACTTC. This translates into CATSRDKSSYEQYF.